One TCR beta chain is described in this entry. The data originate from a study of shared clonotypes between healthy human individuals. CDR3 length equals 14 residues. Per the germline V gene, CDR1 is MGHDK and CDR2 is SYGVNS. After removal of 6 bases from V and 7 bases from J, the junction contained 7 bases not matched to a gene. Genomic DNA per cell subset filled all wells of several immunoSEQ plates. Repertoires were generated with immunoSEQ multiplex PCR, while TCRdb's copy carries only in-frame clones and drops some. This sample has approximately 180,000 clones, with just under 95% found just once.

Sequences were obtained from naive CD4+ T cells sorted from blood. Indicated subset: CD45RA+ positively selected. The rearrangement links TRBV25-1 to TRBJ1-4, with 8 bases identical to TRBD1. The TCR was taken from a woman aged 30 to 39 in good health. The CDR3 reads CASRETGATEKLFF. The CDR3 DNA sequence: TGTGCCAGCAGAGAGACAGGGGCCACTGAAAAACTGTTTTTT.